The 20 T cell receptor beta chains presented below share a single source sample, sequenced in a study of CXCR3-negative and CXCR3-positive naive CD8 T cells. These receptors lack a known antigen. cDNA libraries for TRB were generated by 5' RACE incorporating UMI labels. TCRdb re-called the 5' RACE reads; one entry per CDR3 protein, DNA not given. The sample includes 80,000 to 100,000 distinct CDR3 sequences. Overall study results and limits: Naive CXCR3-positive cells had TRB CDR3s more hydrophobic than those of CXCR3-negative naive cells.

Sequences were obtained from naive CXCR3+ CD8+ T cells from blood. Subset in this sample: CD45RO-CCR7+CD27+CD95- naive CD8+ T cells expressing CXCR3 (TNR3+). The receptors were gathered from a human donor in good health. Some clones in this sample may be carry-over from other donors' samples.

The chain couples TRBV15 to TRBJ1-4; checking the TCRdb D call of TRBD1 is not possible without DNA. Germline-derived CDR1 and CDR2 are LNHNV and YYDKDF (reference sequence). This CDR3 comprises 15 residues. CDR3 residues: CATSQGRTANEKLFF.

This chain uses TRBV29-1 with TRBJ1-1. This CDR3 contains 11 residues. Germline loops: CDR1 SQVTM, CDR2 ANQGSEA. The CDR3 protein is CSASENTEAFF.

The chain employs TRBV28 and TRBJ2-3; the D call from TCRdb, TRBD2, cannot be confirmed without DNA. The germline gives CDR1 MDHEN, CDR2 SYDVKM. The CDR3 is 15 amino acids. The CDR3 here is CASTEVQGLPDTQYF. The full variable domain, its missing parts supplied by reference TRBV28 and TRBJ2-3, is DVKVTQSSRYLVKRTGEKVFLECVQDMDHENMFWYRQDPGLGLRLIYFSYDVKMKEKGDIPEGYSVSREKKERFSLILESASTNQTSMYLCASTEVQGLPDTQYFGPGTRLTVL.

CDR3 loop: CAVRTGANGKLFF. The V gene is TRBV10-3, the J gene TRBJ1-4; TCRdb reports TRBD1, a call that lacks DNA to check it against. CDR1 and CDR2 (germline): ENHRY, SYGVKD. The CDR3 spans 13 residues.

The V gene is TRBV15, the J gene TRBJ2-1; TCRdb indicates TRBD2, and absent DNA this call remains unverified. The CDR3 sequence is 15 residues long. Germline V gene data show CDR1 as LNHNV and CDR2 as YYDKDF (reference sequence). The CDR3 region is CATSSYLGGHNEQFF.

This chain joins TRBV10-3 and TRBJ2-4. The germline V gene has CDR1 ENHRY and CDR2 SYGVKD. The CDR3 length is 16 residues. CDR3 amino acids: CAISESQGLAKNIQYF.

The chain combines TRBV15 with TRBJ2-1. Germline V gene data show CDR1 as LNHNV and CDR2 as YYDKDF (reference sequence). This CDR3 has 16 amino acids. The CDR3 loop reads CATSRETTSSYNEQFF.

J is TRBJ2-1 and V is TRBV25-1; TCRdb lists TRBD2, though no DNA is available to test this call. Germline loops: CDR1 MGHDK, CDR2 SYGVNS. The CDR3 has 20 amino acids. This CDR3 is CASSVSGGLAGGNDYNEQFF. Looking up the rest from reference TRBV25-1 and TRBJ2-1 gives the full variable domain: EADIYQTPRYLVIGTGKKITLECSQTMGHDKMYWYQQDPGMELHLIHYSYGVNSTEKGDLSSESTVSRIRTEHFPLTLESARPSHTSQYLCASSVSGGLAGGNDYNEQFFGPGTRLTVL.

The CDR3 sequence: CASSWTGTGYEQYF. The gene calls are TRBV28 and TRBJ2-7; TCRdb gives TRBD1 as the D gene, but with no DNA this cannot be confirmed. The germline V gene has CDR1 MDHEN and CDR2 SYDVKM. The CDR3 runs 14 residues. The entire variable domain, with the rest obtained from reference TRBV28 and TRBJ2-7, is as follows: DVKVTQSSRYLVKRTGEKVFLECVQDMDHENMFWYRQDPGLGLRLIYFSYDVKMKEKGDIPEGYSVSREKKERFSLILESASTNQTSMYLCASSWTGTGYEQYFGPGTRLTVT.

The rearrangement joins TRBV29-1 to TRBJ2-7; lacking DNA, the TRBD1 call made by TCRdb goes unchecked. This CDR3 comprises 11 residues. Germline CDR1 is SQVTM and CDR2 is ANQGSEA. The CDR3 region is CSALDSYEQYF.

The CDR3 loop reads CASSQEAPGSYYTDTQYF. This chain joins TRBV3-1 and TRBJ2-3; the TRBD1 assignment by TCRdb is unverifiable without DNA. The CDR3 sequence is 18 residues long. Germline CDR1 LGHDT, CDR2 YNNKEL (reference sequence).

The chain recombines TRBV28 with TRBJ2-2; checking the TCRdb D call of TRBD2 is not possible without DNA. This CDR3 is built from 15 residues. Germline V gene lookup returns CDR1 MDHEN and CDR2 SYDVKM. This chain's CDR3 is CASRWDSFSTGELFF.

CDR3 residues: CASSSEADPSGTGELFF. The chain has TRBV7-6 and TRBJ2-2; the TCRdb call, TRBD2, lacks DNA for checking. Germline V lookup: CDR1 SGHVS, CDR2 FNYEAQ. CDR3 length equals 17 residues.

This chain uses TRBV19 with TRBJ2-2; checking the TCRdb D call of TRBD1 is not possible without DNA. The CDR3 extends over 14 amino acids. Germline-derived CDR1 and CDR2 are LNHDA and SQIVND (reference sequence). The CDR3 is CASREGPYTGELFF.

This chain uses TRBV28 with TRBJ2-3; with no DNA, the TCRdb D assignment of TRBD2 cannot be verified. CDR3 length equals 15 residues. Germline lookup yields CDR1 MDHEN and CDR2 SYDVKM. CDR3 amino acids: CASSLASGVTDTQYF.

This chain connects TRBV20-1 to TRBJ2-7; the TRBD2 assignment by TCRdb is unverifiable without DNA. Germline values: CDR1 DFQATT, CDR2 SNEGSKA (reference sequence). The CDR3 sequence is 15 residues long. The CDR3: CSASRASGSSYEQYF.

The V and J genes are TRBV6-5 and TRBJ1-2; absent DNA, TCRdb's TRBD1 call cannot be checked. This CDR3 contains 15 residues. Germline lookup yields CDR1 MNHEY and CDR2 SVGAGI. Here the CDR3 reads CASSYGTGAPYGFTF.

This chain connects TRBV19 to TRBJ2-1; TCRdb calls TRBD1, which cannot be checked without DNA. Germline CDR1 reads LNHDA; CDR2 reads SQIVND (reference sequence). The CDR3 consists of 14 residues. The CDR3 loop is CASSITGPLNEQFF.

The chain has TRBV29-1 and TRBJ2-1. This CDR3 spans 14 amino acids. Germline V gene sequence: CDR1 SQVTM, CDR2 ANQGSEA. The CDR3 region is CSALQEENWNEQFF.

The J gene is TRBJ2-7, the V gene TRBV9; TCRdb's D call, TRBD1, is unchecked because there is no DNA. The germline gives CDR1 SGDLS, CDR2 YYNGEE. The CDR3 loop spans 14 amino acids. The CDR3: CASSVGTGRGEQYF.